A single sample is the source of the 28 T cell receptor beta chains below, sequenced in a study of T cell responses to AZD1222 COVID-19 vaccine. The data were produced by immunoSEQ multiplex PCR, yet TCRdb's version contains in-frame clones alone and is incomplete. The table shows 98,000 or so clones, with approximately 89% occurring only once. The source was peripheral blood, collected on day 0 of MenACWY control vaccination. These receptors originate from an adult in good health.

The chain's CDR3 is CASSLAHSSSYEQYF. CDR3 sequence (DNA): TGTGCCAGCAGTTTAGCACACTCAAGCTCCTACGAGCAGTACTTC. The chain recombines TRBV27 with TRBJ2-7, with D hard to call. V was pared by 2 bases and J by 0 bases, with 11 bases between. CDR3 size: 15 residues. Per the germline V gene, CDR1 is MNHEY and CDR2 is SMNVEV (reference sequence).

The rearrangement joins TRBV12-3 or TRBV12-4 to TRBJ1-3, with a possible D match to TRBD1 (5 bases). Between the trimmed V and J ends, which lost 5 bases and 8 bases, there was a span of 13 bases. The CDR3 is made up of 13 amino acids. CDR3 sequence (DNA): TGTGCCAGCAGTCTCGACCAGGGAGACACCATATATTTT. Residues: CASSLDQGDTIYF.

CDR3 nucleotide sequence: TGTGCCAGCAGACACAACACAGGGATCAATCAGCCCCAGCATTTT. As protein: CASRHNTGINQPQHF. The V gene is TRBV6-5, the J gene TRBJ1-5; tentative D call: TRBD1 (6 bases). CDR1 MNHEY and CDR2 SVGAGI come from the germline V gene. This CDR3 is built from 15 residues. The germline V and J ends were trimmed by 6 bases and 3 bases, with 15 bases remaining between them.

V is TRBV5-4 and J is TRBJ1-1; D is possibly TRBD1 (6 bases). Germline V gives CDR1 SGHNT, CDR2 YYREEE (reference sequence). CDR3 length: 15 amino acids. Trimming pared 5 bases from V and 1 base from J, leaving 15 bases between. The DNA for the CDR3 is TGTGCCAGCAGGCCCACAGGGCAGTGGAACACTGAAGCTTTCTTT. Protein: CASRPTGQWNTEAFF.

The chain has TRBV6-2 or TRBV6-3 and TRBJ1-3, with D perhaps matching TRBD1 (5 bases). The V gene lost 0 bases and the J gene lost 3 bases, with 12 bases spanning the gap. The CDR3 totals 16 residues. Germline lookup yields CDR1 MNHEY and CDR2 SVGEGT. The DNA of the CDR3 is TGTGCCAGCAGTTACTCGGTCGACAGCCTTGGAAACACCATATATTTT. The encoded protein is CASSYSVDSLGNTIYF.

The chain has TRBV30 and TRBJ1-1; D ambiguous. Germline CDR1 and CDR2: GTSNPN and SVGIG (reference sequence). V was pared by 1 base and J by 2 bases, with 11 bases between. The CDR3 totals 14 residues. The CDR3 bases are TGTGCCTGGAGTGCGCGTACACCTAACACTGAAGCTTTCTTT. This sequence encodes CAWSARTPNTEAFF.

As DNA, the CDR3 is TGTGCCAGCAGCGCGGGAGCAGGGACAACTAATGAAAAACTGTTTTTT. Translation: CASSAGAGTTNEKLFF. The V call is TRBV5-4, the J call TRBJ1-4; D perhaps matches TRBD1 (5 bases). The CDR3 is made up of 16 amino acids. Germline V CDR1 and CDR2: SGHNT, YYREEE (reference sequence). V was cut by 4 bases and J by 0 bases, with 13 bases left in between. Combining the CDR3 with reference TRBV5-4 and TRBJ1-4 gives the whole variable domain ETGVTQSPTHLIKTRGQQVTLRCSSQSGHNTVSWYQQALGQGPQFIFQYYREEENGRGNFPPRFSGLQFPNYSSELNVNALELDDSALYLCASSAGAGTTNEKLFFGSGTQLSVL.

This clone was picked up one time. V is TRBV2 and J is TRBJ2-1, with 12 bases fitting TRBD2. The germline CDR1 and CDR2 sequences are SNHLY and FYNNEI. V was clipped by 6 bases and J by 0 bases; unmatched bases: 9. The CDR3 consists of 18 residues. CDR3 in amino acids: CASRPLAGGLVSYNEQFF. The CDR3 nucleotides are TGTGCCAGCAGGCCACTAGCGGGGGGCCTTGTCTCCTACAATGAGCAGTTCTTC.

This clone has just one count. This sequence joins TRBV11-2 and TRBJ1-1; D uncertain. This CDR3 contains 13 residues. V lost 4 bases to trimming and J lost 0 bases, with 6 bases between them. The germline V gene encodes CDR1 SGHAT and CDR2 FQNNGV. This CDR3 reads CASSSSLNTEAFF. As DNA, the CDR3 is TGTGCCAGCAGCTCCTCATTGAACACTGAAGCTTTCTTT.

The V gene is TRBV19, the J gene TRBJ2-7; D assignment may be TRBD1 or TRBD2 (6 bases each). V was pared by 3 bases and J by 2 bases, with 14 bases between. The CDR3 loop spans 15 amino acids. Germline CDR1 and CDR2: LNHDA and SQIVND (reference sequence). CDR3 loop: CASSISGQKTYEQYF. The CDR3 DNA reads as TGTGCCAGTAGTATTAGCGGACAGAAAACCTACGAGCAGTACTTC.

The chain couples TRBV19 to TRBJ1-2; perhaps TRBD1 as D (5 bases). V was cut by 3 bases and J by 3 bases, with 14 bases left in between. This CDR3 has 15 amino acids. Germline V gives CDR1 LNHDA, CDR2 SQIVND (reference sequence). CDR3: CASSIPPTADYGYTF. Here the CDR3 DNA reads TGTGCCAGTAGTATTCCCCCGACAGCTGACTATGGCTACACCTTC.

The chain recombines TRBV7-9 with TRBJ1-1; D gene uncertain. The CDR3 is 10 residues long. The germline CDR1 and CDR2 sequences are SEHNR and FQNEAQ (reference sequence). Trimming cost V 5 bases and J 11 bases, with 9 bases left between them. The CDR3: CASSVNEAFF. The CDR3 region has the DNA TGTGCCAGCAGCGTCAATGAGGCTTTCTTT. Variable domain in full (rest from reference TRBV7-9 and TRBJ1-1): DTGVSQNPRHKITKRGQNVTFRCDPISEHNRLYWYRQTLGQGPEFLTYFQNEAQLEKSRLLSDRFSAERPKGSFSTLEIQRTEQGDSAMYLCASSVNEAFFGQGTRLTVV.

The chain employs TRBV5-1 and TRBJ1-1; D not certain. CDR1 SGHRS and CDR2 YFSETQ come from the germline V gene. Trimming took 6 bases from V and 8 from J, leaving 11 bases between them. CDR3 length: 11 residues. DNA of the CDR3: TGCGCCAGCACCTCCGGGAGGGAAGCTTTCTTT. Translating it yields CASTSGREAFF.

The V call is TRBV14, the J call TRBJ2-5; no definite D call. V was shortened by 3 bases and J by 5 bases, with 7 bases between the two germline ends. The germline CDR1 and CDR2 sequences are SGHDN and FVKESK. The CDR3 is 12 residues long. The CDR3 reads CASSHSAETQYF. CDR3 nucleotide sequence: TGTGCCAGCAGCCACAGTGCGGAGACCCAGTACTTC.

This chain uses TRBV6-1 with TRBJ2-5; 14 bases line up with TRBD2. CDR1 is MNHNS and CDR2 is SASEGT in the germline V gene. V gave up 2 bases and J gave up 4 bases; unmatched junction bases: 6. This CDR3 region has 17 residues. CDR3 nucleotide sequence: TGTGCCAGCAGTGAACTGGGAGGGACTAGCGGGGGAGAGACCCAGTACTTC. This codes for CASSELGGTSGGETQYF.

This chain links TRBV28 with TRBJ1-3, with 7 bases lining up with TRBD1. The CDR3 runs 17 residues. V shed 4 bases, J shed 0 bases, and the junction held 9 bases outside the gene matches. In germline, CDR1 is MDHEN, CDR2 SYDVKM. CDR3 loop: CASSSPRQGRSGNTIYF. For the CDR3, the DNA is TGTGCCAGCAGTTCCCCTCGACAGGGCCGCTCTGGAAACACCATATATTTT.

This clone was observed once. The CDR3 region has the DNA TGCGCCAGCAGCTGGCAGGATTATAGCACAGATACGCAGTATTTT. Translating gives CASSWQDYSTDTQYF. The chain recombines TRBV5-1 with TRBJ2-3; the D is unclear. The CDR3 extends over 15 amino acids. V lost 3 bases and J 0 bases, leaving 11 bases between the germline ends. The germline CDR1 and CDR2 sequences are SGHRS and YFSETQ.

Notes on this clone: Compared with germline, one end of the junction differs, possibly owing to a read error. The chain is built from TRBV2 and TRBJ2-7, with 11 positions matching TRBD2. The CDR3 totals 12 residues. Looked up from germline, CDR1 is SNHLY and CDR2 is FYNNEI. The CDR3 nucleotides read TGTGCCAGCGGGGGGACTAGCGGCGCTGTCCCCTTC. Its translation: CASGGTSGAVPF.

The rearrangement joins TRBV28 to TRBJ2-7; TRBD1 aligns across 8 bases. With V trimmed by 5 bases and J by 3 bases, 9 bases remained unmatched. The CDR3 runs to 15 residues. Germline V gene data show CDR1 as MDHEN and CDR2 as SYDVKM. The CDR3 here is CASSGVGQGYYEQYF. CDR3 DNA sequence: TGTGCCAGCAGTGGTGTCGGACAGGGATACTACGAGCAGTACTTC.

Comments on this clone: This specimen includes other DNA sequences encoding the same CDR3. The V gene is TRBV5-5, the J gene TRBJ1-1; unclear D gene. The germline V gene has CDR1 SGHKS and CDR2 YYEKEE (reference sequence). Trimming took off 2 bases at V and 5 bases at J, with 10 bases between the two ends. The CDR3 has 13 residues. The CDR3 nucleotides read TGTGCCAGCAGCTTAGGCGGCGGGACTGAAGCTTTCTTT. This translates into CASSLGGGTEAFF.

V usage is TRBV4-2 and J usage is TRBJ2-1; D is possibly TRBD1 (6 bases). The CDR3 contains 12 residues. The germline gives CDR1 LGHNA, CDR2 YNFKEQ. Trimming stripped 3 bases from V and 7 bases from J, with 7 bases between. The CDR3 is CASSHRGNEQFF. CDR3 nucleotide sequence: TGTGCCAGCAGCCATAGGGGGAATGAGCAGTTCTTC.

The V gene is TRBV5-1, the J gene TRBJ2-5; 7 positions agree with TRBD1. CDR1 and CDR2 from the germline V gene are SGHRS and YFSETQ. This CDR3 has 14 residues. The V segment lost 4 bases and the J segment 6 bases; nucleotides outside the gene matches: 9. Written as DNA, the CDR3 is TGCGCCAGCAGCCCTTTAACAGGGGATAAGACCCAGTACTTC. Its protein is CASSPLTGDKTQYF.

The genes are TRBV7-2 and TRBJ1-3; D possibly corresponds to TRBD1 (5 bases). Between the trimmed V and J ends, which lost 0 bases and 8 bases, there was a span of 8 bases. CDR3 length: 13 amino acids. Germline-derived CDR1 and CDR2 are SGHTA and FQGNSA. DNA of the CDR3: TGTGCCAGCAGCTTAGCAGGGGTAGACACCATATATTTT. Amino acid sequence: CASSLAGVDTIYF. The full variable domain, its missing parts supplied by reference TRBV7-2 and TRBJ1-3, is GAGVSQSPSNKVTEKGKDVELRCDPISGHTALYWYRQSLGQGLEFLIYFQGNSAPDKSGLPSDRFSAERTGGSVSTLTIQRTQQEDSAVYLCASSLAGVDTIYFGEGSWLTVV.

The chain is built from TRBV28 and TRBJ1-2, with 9 bases aligning to TRBD1. Germline assignment: CDR1 MDHEN and CDR2 SYDVKM. The CDR3 covers 15 residues. Unmatched junction bases numbered 8, after V lost 1 base and J lost 8 bases. The CDR3 protein is CASSLYPDRGLGYTF. The CDR3, as DNA: TGTGCCAGCAGTTTATACCCCGACAGGGGGTTAGGCTACACCTTC.

The chain combines TRBV28 with TRBJ2-7, with D possibly matching TRBD1 (6 bases). The CDR3 consists of 13 residues. Germline V gene data show CDR1 as MDHEN and CDR2 as SYDVKM. With 8 bases removed from V and 1 base from J, the gap between germline ends came to 12 bases. The chain's CDR3 is CASGHRVSYEQYF. The CDR3 DNA is TGTGCCAGCGGCCACAGGGTTTCCTACGAGCAGTACTTC.

The rearrangement links TRBV3-1 (or the pseudogene TRBV3-2) to TRBJ1-5, with 9 bases aligning to TRBD1. Germline lookup yields CDR1 LGHDT and CDR2 YNNKEL (reference sequence). The ends lost 4 bases at V and 9 bases at J; junction bases unmatched: 7. The CDR3 spans 14 residues. CDR3 sequence (DNA): TGTGCCAGCAGCCCCGGGACAGGGATTCCGCCCCAGCATTTT. This gives the protein CASSPGTGIPPQHF.

The V gene is TRBV2, the J gene TRBJ2-3; 12 nucleotides match TRBD2. The CDR3 is 16 amino acids. The V segment lost 6 bases and the J segment 5 bases; nucleotides outside the gene matches: 9. Germline V gene data show CDR1 as SNHLY and CDR2 as FYNNEI. CDR3: CASRPGLAGGGDTQYF. The CDR3 region has the DNA TGTGCCAGCAGGCCGGGACTAGCGGGTGGGGGAGATACGCAGTATTTT.

The CDR3 loop reads CASSYSRTGYSGYTF. CDR3 coding DNA: TGTGCCAGCAGTTATTCCCGGACAGGATACTCTGGCTACACCTTC. This rearrangement joins TRBV6-5 to TRBJ1-2; 7 nucleotides line up with TRBD1. The CDR3 has 15 amino acids. Germline CDR1 MNHEY, CDR2 SVGAGI. The junction had 11 bases not matched to a gene; V was cut back by 3 bases and J by 7 bases.